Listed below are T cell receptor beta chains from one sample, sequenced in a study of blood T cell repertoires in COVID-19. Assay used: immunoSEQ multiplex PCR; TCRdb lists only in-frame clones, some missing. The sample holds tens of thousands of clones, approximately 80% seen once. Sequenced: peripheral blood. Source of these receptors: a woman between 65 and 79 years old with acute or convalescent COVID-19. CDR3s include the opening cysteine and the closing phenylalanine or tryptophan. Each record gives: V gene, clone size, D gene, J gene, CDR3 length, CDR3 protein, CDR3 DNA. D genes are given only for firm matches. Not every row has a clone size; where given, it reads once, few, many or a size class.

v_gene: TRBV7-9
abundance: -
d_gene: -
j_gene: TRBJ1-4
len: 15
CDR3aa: CASSRKAGGNEKLFF
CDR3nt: TGTGCCAGCAGCAGGAAGGCAGGAGGTAATGAAAAACTGTTTTTT

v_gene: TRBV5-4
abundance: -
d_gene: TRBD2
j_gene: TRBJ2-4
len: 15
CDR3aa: CASSGGELAKNIQYF
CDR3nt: TGTGCCAGCAGCGGGGGGGAGTTGGCCAAAAACATTCAGTACTTC

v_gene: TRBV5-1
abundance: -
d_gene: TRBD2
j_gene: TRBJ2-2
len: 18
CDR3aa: CASSPGLAGGPGTGELFF
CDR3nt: TGCGCCAGCAGCCCGGGACTAGCGGGGGGGCCGGGCACCGGGGAGCTGTTTTTT

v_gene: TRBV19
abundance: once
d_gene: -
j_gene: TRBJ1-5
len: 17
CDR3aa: CASSPIGQPNSNQPQHF
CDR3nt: TGTGCCAGTAGCCCAATTGGACAGCCGAATAGCAATCAGCCCCAGCATTTT

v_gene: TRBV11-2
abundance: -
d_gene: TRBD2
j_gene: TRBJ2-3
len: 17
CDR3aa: CASSFFSGSVLEDTQYF
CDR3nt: TGTGCCAGCAGCTTTTTTAGCGGGAGTGTATTAGAAGATACGCAGTATTTT

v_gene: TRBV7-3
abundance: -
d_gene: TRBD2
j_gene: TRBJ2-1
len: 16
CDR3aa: CASSSLGTSGINEQFF
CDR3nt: TGTGCCAGCAGCTCACTCGGGACTAGCGGGATTAATGAGCAGTTCTTC

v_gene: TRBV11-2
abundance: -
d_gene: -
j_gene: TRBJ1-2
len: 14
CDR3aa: CASSLPSGAGGYTF
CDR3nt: TGTGCCAGCAGCTTACCCAGTGGTGCTGGTGGCTACACCTTC

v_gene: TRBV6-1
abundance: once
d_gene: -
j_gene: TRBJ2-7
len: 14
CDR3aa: CASSEAVNFYEQYF
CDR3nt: TGTGCCAGCAGTGAGGCAGTCAATTTCTACGAGCAGTACTTC

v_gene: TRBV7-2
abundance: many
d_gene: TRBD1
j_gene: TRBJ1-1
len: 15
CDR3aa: CASSSMTGGNTKAFF
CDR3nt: TGTGCCAGCAGCTCCATGACAGGGGGTAATACCAAAGCTTTCTTT

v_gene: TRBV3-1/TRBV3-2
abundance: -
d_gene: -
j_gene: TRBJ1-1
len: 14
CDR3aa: CASSQEAFRVEAFF
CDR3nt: TGTGCCAGCAGCCAAGAGGCCTTTCGGGTTGAAGCTTTCTTT

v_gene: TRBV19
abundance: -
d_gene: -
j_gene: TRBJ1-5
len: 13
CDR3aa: CASSRQLNQPQHF
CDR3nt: TGTGCCAGTAGTAGACAGCTCAATCAGCCCCAGCATTTT

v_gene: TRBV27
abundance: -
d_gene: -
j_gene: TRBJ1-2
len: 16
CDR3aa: CASSLGPTGSLYGYTF
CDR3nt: TGTGCCAGCAGTTTGGGACCGACAGGCTCCCTCTATGGCTACACCTTC

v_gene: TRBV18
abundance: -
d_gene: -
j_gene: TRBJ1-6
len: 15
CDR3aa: CASSPSSVGDSPLHF
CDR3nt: TGTGCCAGCTCACCTAGCTCAGTTGGTGATTCACCCCTCCACTTT

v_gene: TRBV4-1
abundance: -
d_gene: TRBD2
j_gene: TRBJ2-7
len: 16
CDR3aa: CASSQSTSGGNYEQYF
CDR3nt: TGCGCCAGCAGCCAAAGTACTAGCGGGGGGAACTACGAGCAGTACTTC

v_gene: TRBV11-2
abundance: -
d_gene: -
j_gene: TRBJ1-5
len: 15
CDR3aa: CASSLVAGPNQPQHF
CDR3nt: TGTGCCAGCAGCTTAGTTGCGGGGCCCAATCAGCCCCAGCATTTT

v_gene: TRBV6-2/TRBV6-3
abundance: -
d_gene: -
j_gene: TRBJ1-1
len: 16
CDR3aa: CASSYLGGTPNTEAFF
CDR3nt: TGTGCCAGCAGTTACTTAGGGGGAACCCCGAACACTGAAGCTTTCTTT

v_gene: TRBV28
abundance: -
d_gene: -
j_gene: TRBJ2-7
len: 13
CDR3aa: CASSSTDSYEQYF
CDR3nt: TGTGCCAGCAGTTCGACAGATTCCTACGAGCAGTACTTC

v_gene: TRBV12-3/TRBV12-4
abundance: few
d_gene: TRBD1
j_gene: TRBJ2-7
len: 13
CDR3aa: CASRRDRVGEQYF
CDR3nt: TGTGCCAGCAGGAGGGACAGGGTAGGCGAGCAGTACTTC

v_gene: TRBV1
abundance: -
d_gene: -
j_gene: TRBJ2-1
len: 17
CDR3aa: CTSSQDKTGGPYNEQFF
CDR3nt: TGCACCAGCAGCCAAGATAAAACGGGAGGGCCCTACAATGAGCAGTTCTTC

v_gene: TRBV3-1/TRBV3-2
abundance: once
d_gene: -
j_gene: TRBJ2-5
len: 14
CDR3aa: CASSQGGGGETQYF
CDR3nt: TGTGCCAGCAGCCAAGGAGGGGGGGGAGAGACCCAGTACTTC

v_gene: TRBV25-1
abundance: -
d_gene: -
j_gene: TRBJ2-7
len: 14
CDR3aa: CASSATGSSYEQYF
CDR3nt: TGTGCCAGCAGTGCTACCGGTTCTTCCTACGAGCAGTACTTC

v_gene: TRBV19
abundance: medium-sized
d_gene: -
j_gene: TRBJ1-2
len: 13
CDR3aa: CASSLTANYGYTF
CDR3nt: TGTGCCAGTAGTTTGACAGCTAACTATGGCTACACCTTC

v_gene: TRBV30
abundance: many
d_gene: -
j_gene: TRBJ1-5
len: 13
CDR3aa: CAWSALGRQPQHF
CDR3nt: TGTGCCTGGAGTGCCTTAGGGAGGCAGCCCCAGCATTTT

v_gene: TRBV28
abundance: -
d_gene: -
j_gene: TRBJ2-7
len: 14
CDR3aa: CASSSGTLPYEQYF
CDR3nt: TGTGCCAGCAGTTCCGGGACACTTCCCTACGAGCAGTACTTC

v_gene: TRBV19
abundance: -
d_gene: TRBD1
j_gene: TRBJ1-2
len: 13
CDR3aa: CATTGGFAYGYTF
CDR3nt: TGTGCCACCACAGGGGGATTTGCTTATGGCTACACCTTC

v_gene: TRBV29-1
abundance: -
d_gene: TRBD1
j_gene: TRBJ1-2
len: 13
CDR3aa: CSVLQGVGYGYTF
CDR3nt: TGCAGCGTCCTACAGGGGGTGGGCTATGGCTACACCTTC

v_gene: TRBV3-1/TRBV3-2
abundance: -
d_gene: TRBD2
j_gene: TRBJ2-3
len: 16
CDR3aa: CASSLRLAGGTDTQYF
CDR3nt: TGTGCCAGCAGCCTTCGACTAGCGGGAGGCACAGATACGCAGTATTTT

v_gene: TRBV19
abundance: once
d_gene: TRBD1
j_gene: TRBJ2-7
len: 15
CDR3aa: CASSIIARGFDEQYF
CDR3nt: TGTGCCAGTAGTATTATAGCCAGGGGGTTCGACGAGCAGTACTTC

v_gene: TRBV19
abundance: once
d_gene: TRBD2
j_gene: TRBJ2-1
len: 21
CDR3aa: CASSKWGVTGTSGSSYNEQFF
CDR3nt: TGTGCCAGTAGCAAATGGGGGGTCACCGGGACTAGCGGTAGCTCCTACAATGAGCAGTTCTTC

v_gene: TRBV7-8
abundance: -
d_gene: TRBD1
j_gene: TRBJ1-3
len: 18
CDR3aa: CASSPPAGRGASGNTIYF
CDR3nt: TGTGCCAGCAGCCCCCCCGCGGGCAGGGGGGCTTCTGGAAACACCATATATTTT

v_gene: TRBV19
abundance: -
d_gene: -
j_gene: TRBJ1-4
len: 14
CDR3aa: CASSPTGGQEKLFF
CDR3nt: TGTGCCAGTAGCCCGACAGGAGGACAAGAAAAACTGTTTTTT

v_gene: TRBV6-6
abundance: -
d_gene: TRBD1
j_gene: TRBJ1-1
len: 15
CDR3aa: CASSRGTGGSTEAFF
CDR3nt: TGTGCCAGCAGTAGAGGGACAGGGGGAAGTACTGAAGCTTTCTTT

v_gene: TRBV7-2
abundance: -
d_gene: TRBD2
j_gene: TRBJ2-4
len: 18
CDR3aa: CASSPRSERGASKNIQYF
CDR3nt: TGTGCCAGCAGCCCCCGGAGCGAGCGGGGGGCCTCCAAAAACATTCAGTACTTC

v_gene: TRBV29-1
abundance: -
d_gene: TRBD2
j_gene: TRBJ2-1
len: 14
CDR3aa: CSVAEGGSYNEQFF
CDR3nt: TGCAGCGTTGCTGAGGGAGGGTCCTACAATGAGCAGTTCTTC

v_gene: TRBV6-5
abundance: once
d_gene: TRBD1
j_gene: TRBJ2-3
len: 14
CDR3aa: CASRGTGAGDTQYF
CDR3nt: TGTGCCAGCAGGGGGACAGGGGCGGGAGATACGCAGTATTTT

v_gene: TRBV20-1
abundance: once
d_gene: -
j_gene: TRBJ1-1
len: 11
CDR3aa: CSADNGREAFF
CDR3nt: TGCAGTGCTGACAACGGGAGGGAAGCTTTCTTT

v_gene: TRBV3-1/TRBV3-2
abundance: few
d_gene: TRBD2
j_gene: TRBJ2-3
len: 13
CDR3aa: CASTRRGEDTQYF
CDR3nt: TGTGCCAGCACCCGGCGGGGGGAAGATACGCAGTATTTT

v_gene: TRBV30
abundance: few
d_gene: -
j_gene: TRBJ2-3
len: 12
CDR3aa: CAWSPQTDTQYF
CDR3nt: TGTGCCTGGAGTCCACAAACAGATACGCAGTATTTT

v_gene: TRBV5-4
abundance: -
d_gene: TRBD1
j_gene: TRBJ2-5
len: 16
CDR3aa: CASSLQGERSRETQYF
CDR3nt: TGTGCCAGCAGCTTGCAGGGGGAGAGATCGAGAGAGACCCAGTACTTC

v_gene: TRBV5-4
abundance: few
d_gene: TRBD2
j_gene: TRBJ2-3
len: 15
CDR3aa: CASSPGGTSGSRQYF
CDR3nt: TGTGCCAGCAGCCCAGGGGGGACTAGCGGGAGTAGGCAGTATTTT

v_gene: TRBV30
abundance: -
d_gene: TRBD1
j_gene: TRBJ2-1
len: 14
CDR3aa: CAWADRAGNNEQFF
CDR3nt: TGTGCCTGGGCGGACAGGGCGGGGAACAATGAGCAGTTCTTC

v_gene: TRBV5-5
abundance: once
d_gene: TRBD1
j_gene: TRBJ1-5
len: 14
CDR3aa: CASSFSDRNQPQHF
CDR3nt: TGTGCCAGCAGCTTCTCGGACAGGAATCAGCCCCAGCATTTT

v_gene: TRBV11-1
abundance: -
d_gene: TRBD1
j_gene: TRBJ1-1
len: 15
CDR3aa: CASSLGFGQGGRAFF
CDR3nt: TGTGCCAGCAGCTTAGGATTCGGACAGGGCGGTAGAGCTTTCTTT

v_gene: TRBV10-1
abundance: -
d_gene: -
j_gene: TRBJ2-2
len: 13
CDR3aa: CASSDRGTGELFF
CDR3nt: TGCGCCAGCAGTGACAGGGGTACCGGGGAGCTGTTTTTT

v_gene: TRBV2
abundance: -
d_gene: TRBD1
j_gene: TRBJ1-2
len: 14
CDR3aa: CASRGGQVIDGYTF
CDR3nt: TGTGCCAGCCGTGGTGGACAGGTAATCGATGGCTACACCTTC

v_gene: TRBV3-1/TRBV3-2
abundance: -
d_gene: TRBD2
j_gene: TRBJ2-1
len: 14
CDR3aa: CASSQREGVYEQFF
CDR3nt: TGTGCCAGCAGCCAGCGGGAGGGGGTCTATGAGCAGTTCTTC